This is a list of T cell receptor beta chains from one sample in a study of blood T cell repertoires in COVID-19. The assay was immunoSEQ multiplex PCR, and TCRdb's table has in-frame clones only and misses some. The data contain 50,000 to 65,000 clones, roughly 76% of them seen just once; the ten biggest clones take up about 5.4%. The source material was peripheral blood. The receptors come from a woman aged 55-69 years with acute or convalescent COVID-19. Each CDR3 is given with its conserved first and last residue. D genes are given only for firm matches. The size field is filled for only some rows; it gives once, few, many or a size class.

>TRBV5-1|-|TRBJ2-5|-
CASSFGASGLQETQYF
TGCGCCAGCAGCTTTGGGGCGTCAGGGCTCCAAGAGACCCAGTACTTC
>TRBV12-3/TRBV12-4|few|TRBJ1-1|-
CASSSGLNTEAFF
TGTGCCAGCAGTTCCGGGTTGAACACTGAAGCTTTCTTT
>TRBV4-2|-|TRBJ2-2|TRBD2
CASSQDARGADTGELFF
TGTGCCAGCAGCCAAGATGCGCGGGGGGCTGACACCGGGGAGCTGTTTTTT
>TRBV25-1|-|TRBJ2-7|TRBD2
CASRTSLYEQYF
TGTGCCAGCAGGACTAGCCTCTACGAGCAGTACTTC
>TRBV28|-|TRBJ1-2|-
CASRDKLNYGYTF
TGTGCCAGCAGGGACAAGTTAAACTATGGCTACACCTTC
>TRBV5-1|-|TRBJ2-7|-
CASSGGLSGPDEQYF
TGCGCCAGCAGCGGAGGTCTCTCCGGGCCGGACGAGCAGTACTTC
>TRBV19|-|TRBJ1-5|-
CASTRGGVDSNQPQHF
TGTGCCAGTACAAGAGGAGGAGTGGATAGCAATCAGCCCCAGCATTTT
>TRBV7-3|-|TRBJ2-2|-
CASSSDRNTGELFF
TGTGCCAGCAGTTCGGACAGAAACACCGGGGAGCTGTTTTTT
>TRBV13|few|TRBJ2-2|TRBD2
CASSRPGLAGENTGELFF
TGTGCCAGCAGCCGTCCGGGACTAGCGGGAGAGAACACCGGGGAGCTGTTTTTT
>TRBV6-5|-|TRBJ1-1|-
CASSPLWGRNTEAFF
TGTGCCAGCAGTCCCCTTTGGGGGCGAAACACTGAAGCTTTCTTT
>TRBV27|few|TRBJ2-2|-
CASSLARNTGELFF
TGTGCCAGCAGTTTAGCTAGGAACACCGGGGAGCTGTTTTTT
>TRBV11-2|few|TRBJ2-2|TRBD2
CASTPRAGAGGGELFF
TGTGCCAGCACCCCAAGGGCGGGAGCCGGAGGCGGGGAGCTGTTTTTT
>TRBV7-9|-|TRBJ2-5|-
CASSLSQGRETQYF
TGTGCCAGCAGCTTGTCCCAGGGTCGGGAGACCCAGTACTTC
>TRBV5-1|few|TRBJ1-2|-
CASKGSPELHYGYTF
TGCGCCAGCAAAGGAAGCCCGGAGCTCCACTATGGCTACACCTTC
>TRBV5-4|-|TRBJ1-2|-
CASSLSRENYGYTF
TGTGCCAGCAGCTTGTCCAGGGAAAACTATGGCTACACCTTC
>TRBV2|-|TRBJ2-1|TRBD1
CASSRQGSSYNEQFF
TGTGCCAGCAGTCGACAGGGGAGCTCCTACAATGAGCAGTTCTTC
>TRBV10-3|-|TRBJ2-1|-
CAISGQGTYNEQFF
TGTGCCATCAGTGGCCAGGGGACCTACAATGAGCAGTTCTTC
>TRBV14|-|TRBJ1-1|-
CASSQDLTGRAFF
TGTGCCAGCAGCCAAGATCTTACAGGTCGGGCTTTCTTT
>TRBV29-1|-|TRBJ2-3|TRBD2
CSVESSGASTDTQYF
TGCAGCGTTGAAAGTAGCGGGGCCAGCACAGATACGCAGTATTTT
>TRBV3-1/TRBV3-2|-|TRBJ1-6|-
CASSQIGGSSYNSPLHF
TGTGCCAGCAGCCAAATCGGCGGGAGCTCCTATAATTCACCCCTCCACTTT
>TRBV19|-|TRBJ1-5|TRBD1
CASGPGTGYGPQHF
TGTGCCAGTGGCCCCGGGACAGGTTATGGGCCCCAGCATTTT
>TRBV15|-|TRBJ1-1|-
CATSGQLNTEAFF
TGTGCCACCTCTGGACAGTTGAACACTGAAGCTTTCTTT
>TRBV18|-|TRBJ2-4|-
CASSPLGRTLAKNIQYF
TGTGCCAGCTCACCCTTGGGGAGGACCCTAGCCAAAAACATTCAGTACTTC
>TRBV30|-|TRBJ2-4|TRBD2
CAWSPGGRNIQYF
TGTGCCTGGAGTCCGGGGGGAAGAAACATTCAGTACTTC
>TRBV5-1|-|TRBJ2-3|-
CASSLVASGDTQYF
TGCGCCAGCAGCTTGGTCGCCTCCGGAGATACGCAGTATTTT
>TRBV7-9|-|TRBJ2-2|-
CASSFFVGVTGELFF
TGTGCCAGCAGCTTCTTCGTAGGGGTCACCGGGGAGCTGTTTTTT
>TRBV2|-|TRBJ2-5|TRBD2
CASSDTLAGGPETQYF
TGTGCCAGCAGCGATACACTAGCGGGGGGGCCGGAGACCCAGTACTTC
>TRBV7-8|once|TRBJ2-2|TRBD2
CASTRGGNTGELFF
TGTGCCAGCACTCGCGGGGGGAACACCGGGGAGCTGTTTTTT
>TRBV2|few|TRBJ1-6|TRBD1
CASSEYLQGSGPPLHF
TGTGCCAGCAGTGAATACCTACAGGGGTCTGGACCACCCCTCCACTTT
>TRBV19|-|TRBJ1-2|TRBD1
CASKDRGRRAGDYGYTF
TGTGCCAGTAAGGACAGGGGGCGTAGAGCAGGGGACTATGGCTACACCTTC
>TRBV3-1/TRBV3-2|few|TRBJ1-1|-
CASSGVGGLNTEAFF
TGTGCCAGCAGCGGCGTGGGGGGACTTAACACTGAAGCTTTCTTT
>TRBV30|-|TRBJ2-5|TRBD2
CAWSVVAGQETQYF
TGTGCCTGGAGTGTAGTAGCGGGACAAGAGACCCAGTACTTC
>TRBV2|-|TRBJ2-2|TRBD2
CASSETSGRIGELFF
TGTGCCAGCAGTGAAACTAGCGGGAGAATCGGGGAGCTGTTTTTT
>TRBV5-1|-|TRBJ1-1|-
CASSLWAGIENTEAFF
TGCGCCAGCAGCTTATGGGCCGGGATCGAGAACACTGAAGCTTTCTTT
>TRBV7-9|-|TRBJ2-7|-
CASSLEGAKQYF
TGTGCCAGCAGCTTAGAAGGGGCAAAGCAGTACTTC
>TRBV6-5|few|TRBJ2-2|TRBD2
CASRGGLAITGELFF
TGTGCCAGCAGGGGGGGACTAGCGATCACCGGGGAGCTGTTTTTT
>TRBV5-4|-|TRBJ1-2|-
CASSLDTNYGYTF
TGTGCCAGCAGCTTGGACACTAACTATGGCTACACCTTC
>TRBV5-1|-|TRBJ2-1|TRBD2
CASSLGLAGSSYNEQFF
TGCGCCAGCAGCTTGGGACTAGCGGGGAGCTCCTACAATGAGCAGTTCTTC
>TRBV6-1|-|TRBJ1-1|TRBD1
CASSEGTGASLAFF
TGTGCCAGCAGTGAAGGGACAGGGGCATCATTGGCTTTCTTT
>TRBV2|-|TRBJ1-4|-
CASAVRATNEKLFF
TGTGCCAGCGCGGTGAGGGCAACTAATGAAAAACTGTTTTTT
>TRBV10-2|-|TRBJ2-6|TRBD2
CASSGGGEPGANVLTF
TGCGCCAGCAGTGGGGGAGGGGAGCCTGGGGCCAACGTCCTGACTTTC
>TRBV10-2|-|TRBJ2-6|-
CASLDSSGANVLTF
TGCGCCTCTCTTGACAGCTCTGGGGCCAACGTCCTGACTTTC
>TRBV5-1|-|TRBJ1-4|-
CASSLATGGLEYPNEKLFF
TGCGCCAGCAGCTTGGCCACCGGGGGGCTAGAGTATCCTAATGAAAAACTGTTTTTT
>TRBV5-1|-|TRBJ2-3|TRBD2
CASSETSGVGGTDTQYF
TGCGCCAGCAGCGAGACTAGCGGAGTGGGGGGCACAGATACGCAGTATTTT
>TRBV6-6|-|TRBJ1-5|-
CASSHDRRNQPQHF
TGTGCCAGCAGTCATGACAGGCGCAATCAGCCCCAGCATTTT
>TRBV16|-|TRBJ1-3|-
CASSRGRGHYPSGNTIYF
TGTGCCAGCAGCCGAGGCCGGGGACATTACCCCTCTGGAAACACCATATATTTT
>TRBV19|-|TRBJ1-4|-
CASSIISQFEKLFF
TGTGCCAGTAGTATAATTAGCCAATTCGAAAAACTGTTTTTT
>TRBV28|-|TRBJ1-2|-
CASGQGPAYGYTF
TGTGCCTCCGGGCAGGGCCCTGCTTATGGCTACACCTTC
>TRBV10-3|once|TRBJ2-3|TRBD2
CAGGGGGTDTQYF
TGTGCCGGGGGCGGGGGGGGCACAGATACGCAGTATTTT
>TRBV30|-|TRBJ1-1|TRBD1
CAWTGQGNTEAFF
TGTGCCTGGACCGGACAGGGGAACACTGAAGCTTTCTTT
>TRBV10-3|few|TRBJ2-1|TRBD2
CAISESAASGNEQFF
TGTGCCATCAGTGAGTCGGCGGCTAGCGGAAATGAGCAGTTCTTC
>TRBV7-9|-|TRBJ1-1|-
CASRPTGTRNTEAFF
TGTGCCAGCAGGCCCACCGGGACAAGGAACACTGAAGCTTTCTTT
>TRBV9|-|TRBJ2-3|TRBD2
CASSVSGGGTDTQYF
TGTGCCAGCAGCGTAAGCGGGGGCGGCACAGATACGCAGTATTTT
>TRBV27|-|TRBJ2-7|-
CASSLALIPYEQYF
TGTGCCAGCAGTTTAGCCCTAATACCCTACGAGCAGTACTTC
>TRBV7-9|-|TRBJ1-1|-
CASSSGPVMNTEAFF
TGTGCCAGCAGCTCAGGCCCAGTCATGAACACTGAAGCTTTCTTT